Sequencing of this T cell receptor (beta chain) was carried out in a study of response to subunit inactivated influenza vaccine. TCRdb re-analysed the RT-PCR reads in MiXCR, keeping a single row per CDR3 protein. The sample has fewer than 700,000 distinct CDR3 sequences; 10% to 15% are singletons. General study findings and limits: New T cells are recruited in small numbers by each seasonal influenza vaccination, according to the authors' suggestion.

This clonotype was observed many times. The antigen is undetermined. Trimming at V came to 5 bases and at J to 10 bases, leaving 16 bases not matched to a gene. The CDR3 contains 16 residues. Germline CDR1 reads SSHAT; CDR2 reads FNYEAQ (reference sequence). The chain couples TRBV7-7 to TRBJ2-3, with 9 bases identical to TRBD2. Sample: PBMCs from blood, taken roughly 48 days after vaccination. This sequence was found in a man aged 50-59 years who received an inactivated influenza vaccine. The CDR3 region has the DNA TGTGCCAGCAGCCCCGGACTAGCGTCCAATCGAGGGGCGCAGTATTTT. Amino acid sequence: CASSPGLASNRGAQYF.